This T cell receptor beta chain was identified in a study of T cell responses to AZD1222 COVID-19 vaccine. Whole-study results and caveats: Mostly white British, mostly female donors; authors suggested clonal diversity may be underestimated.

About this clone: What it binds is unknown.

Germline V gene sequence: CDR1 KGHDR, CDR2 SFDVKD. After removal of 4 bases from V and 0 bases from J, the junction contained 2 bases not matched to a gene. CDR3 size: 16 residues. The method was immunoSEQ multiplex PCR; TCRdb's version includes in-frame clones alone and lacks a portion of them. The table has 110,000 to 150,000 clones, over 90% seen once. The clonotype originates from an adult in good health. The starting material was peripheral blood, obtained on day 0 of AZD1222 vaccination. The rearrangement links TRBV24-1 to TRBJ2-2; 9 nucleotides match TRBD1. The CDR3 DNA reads TGTGCCACCAGTGACCGGACAGGGGCGAACACCGGGGAGCTGTTTTTT. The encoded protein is CATSDRTGANTGELFF.